Shown below are 24 T cell receptor beta chains from a single sample sequenced in a study of cytomegalovirus exposure and HLA in healthy donors. PCR employed 60 Vbeta and 13 Jbeta primers. Clones were sequenced by immunoSEQ multiplex PCR, and TCRdb holds only the in-frame ones, with some missing. Here the sample spans approximately 110,000 clones, about 70% being singletons. The sample comprised PBMCs. The receptors stem from a woman in her forties in good health and CMV-seronegative.

This clone was seen once. The chain is built from TRBV11-1 and TRBJ2-1; D may be TRBD2 (6 bases). CDR1 SGHAT and CDR2 FQDESV come from the germline V gene (reference sequence). This CDR3 contains 16 residues. Trimming took 5 bases from V and 0 from J, leaving 14 bases between them. CDR3: CASSTRLVTSYNEQFF. The CDR3 region has the DNA TGTGCCAGCAGCACCCGACTAGTCACCTCCTACAATGAGCAGTTCTTC.

The chain combines TRBV19 with TRBJ2-7, with 10 bases aligning to TRBD1. The CDR3 has 13 residues. V lost 9 bases and J lost 4; bases outside the gene matches: 6. Germline V gene sequence: CDR1 LNHDA, CDR2 SQIVND (reference sequence). The CDR3 bases are TGTGCCAGCAAAGACAGGGGGCTGTACGAGCAGTACTTC. It yields the protein CASKDRGLYEQYF.

This clone was detected once. The chain links TRBV7-9 to TRBJ2-3, with D perhaps TRBD2 (5 bases). The CDR3 has 14 residues. V dropped 5 bases and J dropped 7 bases, with 16 bases sitting between them. Germline lookup yields CDR1 SEHNR and CDR2 FQNEAQ (reference sequence). The CDR3 region is CASSPGFPRNTQYF. The CDR3 nucleotides are TGTGCCAGCAGCCCGGGATTTCCACGGAATACGCAGTATTTT.

This clone has more than one count but fewer than ten. This chain links TRBV27 with TRBJ1-2; TRBD1 agrees at 10 bases. CDR3 length: 14 amino acids. CDR1 is MNHEY, CDR2 SMNVEV, per germline (reference sequence). Losses at the gene ends were 5 bases for V and 4 bases for J; bases not matched to a gene: 4. The CDR3, as DNA: TGTGCCAGCAGTCCCGACAGGGGGCTCTATGGCTACACCTTC. Translation: CASSPDRGLYGYTF.

The chain couples TRBV6-5 to TRBJ2-5; no clear D gene. Germline assignment: CDR1 MNHEY and CDR2 SVGAGI. This CDR3 has 15 amino acids. Trimming cost V 8 bases and J 0 bases, with 16 bases left between them. CDR3 sequence: CASRFSLLHQETQYF. Here the CDR3 DNA reads TGTGCCAGCCGGTTTTCCCTATTACACCAAGAGACCCAGTACTTC.

The V and J genes are TRBV7-2 and TRBJ1-2; 8 bases fit TRBD1. Germline trimming cut 2 bases from V and 11 bases from J; bases unmatched to any gene: 10. CDR3 size: 14 residues. Germline CDR1 SGHTA, CDR2 FQGNSA. The CDR3 is CASSLNRGEPRYTF. CDR3 bases: TGTGCCAGCAGCTTAAACAGGGGGGAACCTCGATACACCTTC.

The CDR3 reads CASSYPGLASFSSYEQYF. The DNA of the CDR3 is TGTGCCAGCAGTTACCCGGGACTAGCGAGTTTCTCCTCCTACGAGCAGTACTTC. V gene TRBV2 combines with J gene TRBJ2-7; 10 nucleotides align to TRBD2. CDR1 SNHLY and CDR2 FYNNEI come from the germline V gene. This CDR3 spans 18 amino acids. Trimming took 5 bases from V and 0 from J; bases not matched to a gene: 13.

The V gene is TRBV4-2, the J gene TRBJ1-4; a possible D gene is TRBD1 (5 bases). Trimming pared 0 bases from V and 5 bases from J, leaving 13 bases between. The CDR3 has 16 amino acids. Germline V gene data show CDR1 as LGHNA and CDR2 as YNFKEQ. This chain's CDR3 is CASSQDNDSRNEKLFF. The CDR3 bases are TGTGCCAGCAGCCAAGATAATGACAGCAGAAATGAAAAACTGTTTTTT.

This clone was picked up one time. The chain couples TRBV5-6 to TRBJ1-1, with D unresolved. The CDR3 extends over 14 amino acids. The germline CDR1 and CDR2 sequences are SGHDT and YYEEEE. V gave up 0 bases and J gave up 3 bases, with 9 bases separating them. The DNA for the CDR3 is TGTGCCAGCAGCTTGGCCCTCTTATACACTGAAGCTTTCTTT. It specifies CASSLALLYTEAFF.

The J gene is TRBJ2-6, the V gene TRBV18; D is uncertain. The CDR3 has 14 residues. V was trimmed by 6 bases and J by 0 bases, leaving 6 bases between them. Germline CDR1 reads KGHSH; CDR2 reads LQKENI. The CDR3 nucleotides read TGTGCCAGCTCGCGTCCCTCTGGGGCCAACGTCCTGACTTTC. Translation: CASSRPSGANVLTF.

Only a few counts were recorded for this clone. The chain employs TRBV6-4 and TRBJ2-3; D ambiguous. The CDR3 is 13 residues long. Between the trimmed V and J ends, which lost 5 bases and 0 bases, there was a span of 6 bases. Germline-derived CDR1 and CDR2 are MRHNA and SNTAGT. This CDR3 reads CASSTASTDTQYF. The CDR3 nucleotides are TGTGCCAGCAGTACAGCTAGCACAGATACGCAGTATTTT.

This clone showed up just a few times. V usage is TRBV6-1 and J usage is TRBJ1-5; D is unresolved. Germline lookup yields CDR1 MNHNS and CDR2 SASEGT. This CDR3 spans 16 amino acids. V was trimmed by 2 bases and J by 0 bases, leaving 11 bases between them. DNA for the CDR3: TGTGCCAGCAGTGAATGGGGAGGGCTTAGCAATCAGCCCCAGCATTTT. Protein sequence: CASSEWGGLSNQPQHF.

The chain combines TRBV4-3 with TRBJ2-1, with 9 positions matching TRBD1. This CDR3 has 15 amino acids. The J segment lost 8 bases and the V segment lost 3 bases, leaving 8 bases of the junction unmatched. Per the germline V gene, CDR1 is LGHNA and CDR2 is YSLEER. CDR3 in DNA: TGCGCCAGCAGCCAGGACAGGGGCCCCTGGGATGAGCAGTTCTTC. Translated, it gives CASSQDRGPWDEQFF.

The CDR3 here is CASSLAGGYGYTF. CDR3 nucleotide sequence: TGTGCCAGCAGCTTGGCGGGGGGTTATGGCTACACCTTC. The chain recombines TRBV5-6 with TRBJ1-2; D perhaps matches TRBD1 (5 bases). With 0 bases removed from V and 5 bases from J, the gap between germline ends came to 8 bases. Looked up from germline, CDR1 is SGHDT and CDR2 is YYEEEE. This CDR3 is built from 13 residues. Variable domain in full (rest from reference TRBV5-6 and TRBJ1-2): DAGVTQSPTHLIKTRGQQVTLRCSPKSGHDTVSWYQQALGQGPQFIFQYYEEEERQRGNFPDRFSGHQFPNYSSELNVNALLLGDSALYLCASSLAGGYGYTFGSGTRLTVV.

CDR3 DNA: TGTGCCAGCAGCTTAAACCTACAGGGAGAAGGCTACACCTTC. Its protein product is CASSLNLQGEGYTF. The gene calls are TRBV7-3 and TRBJ1-2, with D possibly being TRBD1 (6 bases). CDR3 size: 14 residues. Germline V gene lookup returns CDR1 SGHTA and CDR2 FQGTGA. Trimming shortened V by 1 base and J by 8 bases, and 14 bases separated the two germline ends.

The chain has TRBV27 and TRBJ2-2; 15 nucleotides agree with TRBD2. CDR3 length: 18 amino acids. V gave up 5 bases and J gave up 4 bases; unmatched junction bases: 8. Per the germline V gene, CDR1 is MNHEY and CDR2 is SMNVEV (reference sequence). The CDR3 reads CASSLPGLAGGSTGELFF. CDR3 nucleotides: TGTGCCAGCAGTCTCCCCGGACTAGCGGGAGGGTCCACCGGGGAGCTGTTTTTT.

This clone was counted only a few times. This sequence joins TRBV4-2 and TRBJ2-2, with a possible D match to TRBD2 (5 bases). This CDR3 has 15 residues. Trimming took 4 bases from V and 2 from J, leaving 11 bases between them. CDR1 and CDR2 (germline): LGHNA, YNFKEQ. CDR3 coding DNA: TGTGCCAGCAGCCGGGCGTCGGGAAACACCGGGGAGCTGTTTTTT. This codes for CASSRASGNTGELFF.

About this clone itself: Other DNA variants within this sample encode the same CDR3. The chain combines TRBV6-1 with TRBJ2-3; 8 bases fit TRBD2. The CDR3 has 17 amino acids. CDR1 is MNHNS and CDR2 is SASEGT in the germline V gene. The V segment lost 3 bases and the J segment 5 bases; nucleotides outside the gene matches: 13. For the CDR3, the DNA is TGTGCCAGCAGTGATCACCCGGGACTAGGGGTAGGAGATACGCAGTATTTT. This translates into CASSDHPGLGVGDTQYF.

The chain uses TRBV6-4 and TRBJ1-5; D gene unclear. In germline, CDR1 is MRHNA, CDR2 SNTAGT. This CDR3 comprises 15 residues. V lost 6 bases, J lost 1 base, and 13 bases lay in between. This CDR3 is CASSPDPGSNQPQHF. The CDR3 DNA reads TGTGCCAGCAGCCCCGACCCAGGAAGCAATCAGCCCCAGCATTTT.

The chain is built from TRBV7-3 and TRBJ2-3, with unresolved D. The CDR3 spans 12 residues. Trimming removed 2 bases from V and 6 bases from J, with 6 bases in between. The germline CDR1 and CDR2 sequences are SGHTA and FQGTGA. DNA for the CDR3: TGTGCCAGCAGCTTACGGTCGGATACGCAGTATTTT. Residues: CASSLRSDTQYF.

The V call is TRBV10-3, the J call TRBJ1-2, with TRBD1 identical over 11 bases. CDR3 length: 14 amino acids. V gave up 5 bases and J gave up 4 bases; unmatched junction bases: 3. Germline V gene data show CDR1 as ENHRY and CDR2 as SYGVKD. The DNA for the CDR3 is TGTGCCATCAGTCCCGGGACAGGGGGCTATGGCTACACCTTC. The encoded protein is CAISPGTGGYGYTF.

A remark on this clone: A junction boundary mismatches the germline segment, possibly from a read error. The V and J genes are TRBV7-9 and TRBJ1-1; 9 bases are a match to TRBD1. This CDR3 contains 16 residues. Germline CDR1 reads SEHNR; CDR2 reads FQNEAQ (reference sequence). CDR3 sequence (DNA): TGTTCCAGCAGCTCCGGACAGGGGAACTTGAACACTGAAGCTTTCTTT. Translating it yields CSSSSGQGNLNTEAFF.

This clone was seen more than once but under ten times. J is TRBJ1-4 and V is TRBV6-6; D gene ambiguous. V lost 2 bases, J lost 1 base, and 11 bases lay in between. Germline V gene data show CDR1 as MNHNY and CDR2 as SVGAGI (reference sequence). CDR3 length: 16 residues. The DNA of the CDR3 is TGTGCCAGCAGTTACCGCTCGGTCCTAACTAATGAAAAACTGTTTTTT. Translation gives CASSYRSVLTNEKLFF.

This chain links TRBV6-5 with TRBJ1-1; TRBD1 matches at 8 bases. This CDR3 has 14 residues. Losses at the gene ends were 2 bases for V and 6 bases for J; bases not matched to a gene: 5. CDR1 is MNHEY, CDR2 SVGAGI, per germline. In nucleotides, the CDR3 is TGTGCCAGCAGTTACACGACAGGGGCCGCTGAAGCTTTCTTT. Its protein product is CASSYTTGAAEAFF.